Listed here are 19 T cell receptor beta chains from one sample, sequenced in a study of blood T cell repertoires in COVID-19. Measured with immunoSEQ multiplex PCR; TCRdb has only the in-frame clones, and not every one. The table shows roughly 380,000 clones, with 89% occurring only once. The sample consisted of peripheral blood. These receptors were obtained from a woman aged 40-49 years with COVID-19, enrolled during active disease.

This clone was counted only a few times. The chain uses TRBV11-2 and TRBJ1-2, with D perhaps matching TRBD1 (5 bases). Trimming cost V 3 bases and J 3 bases, with 11 bases left between them. Germline CDR1 is SGHAT and CDR2 is FQNNGV. The CDR3 runs to 14 residues. CDR3 region: CASSLGDRHYGYTF. For the CDR3, the DNA is TGTGCCAGCAGCTTGGGTGACAGACACTATGGCTACACCTTC.

CDR3 DNA sequence: TGTGCCAGCAGCATCGGGACAGGGGAATCACCCCTCCACTTT. Amino acid sequence: CASSIGTGESPLHF. This sequence joins TRBV7-8 and TRBJ1-6; TRBD1 matches 10 bases. The CDR3 consists of 14 residues. Germline CDR1 is SGHVS and CDR2 is FQNEAQ. V shed 5 bases and J 10 bases; nucleotides not matched to a gene: 5. The complete variable domain, with remaining parts taken from reference TRBV7-8 and TRBJ1-6, reads GAGVSQSPRYKVAKRGQDVALRCDPISGHVSLFWYQQALGQGPEFLTYFQNEAQLDKSGLPSDRFFAERPEGSVSTLKIQRTQQEDSAVYLCASSIGTGESPLHFGNGTRLTVT.

The chain joins TRBV7-2 to TRBJ1-5; TRBD1 matches 10 bases. V dropped 4 bases and J dropped 2; count of bases not matched to a gene: 5. Looked up from germline, CDR1 is SGHTA and CDR2 is FQGNSA. The CDR3 totals 16 residues. CDR3 DNA sequence: TGTGCCAGCAGCTCCGGGACAGGGGCTGGCAATCAGCCCCAGCATTTT. Protein: CASSSGTGAGNQPQHF. The full variable domain, with the rest looked up from reference TRBV7-2 and TRBJ1-5, is GAGVSQSPSNKVTEKGKDVELRCDPISGHTALYWYRQSLGQGLEFLIYFQGNSAPDKSGLPSDRFSAERTGGSVSTLTIQRTQQEDSAVYLCASSSGTGAGNQPQHFGDGTRLSIL.

The rearrangement links TRBV6-5 to TRBJ2-7, with 7 bases matching TRBD1. This CDR3 comprises 13 residues. CDR1 and CDR2 from the germline V gene are MNHEY and SVGAGI. V was pared by 5 bases and J by 5 bases, with 6 bases of the junction left unmatched. DNA for the CDR3: TGTGCCAGCAGTCGGACAGGCCAGGACGAGCAGTACTTC. Residues: CASSRTGQDEQYF.

The chain combines TRBV10-3 with TRBJ1-6, with a weak D call TRBD1 (5 bases). This CDR3 has 14 residues. V was shortened by 6 bases and J by 7 bases, with 13 bases between the two germline ends. Germline lookup yields CDR1 ENHRY and CDR2 SYGVKD. This chain's CDR3 is CAISLGLLNSPLHF. For the CDR3, the DNA is TGTGCCATCAGCCTGGGACTGTTGAATTCACCCCTCCACTTT.

This clone was observed once. This chain links TRBV28 with TRBJ1-1, with 7 positions matching TRBD1. This CDR3 comprises 12 residues. The junction had 9 bases not matched to a gene; V was cut back by 6 bases and J by 11 bases. CDR1 and CDR2 from the germline V gene are MDHEN and SYDVKM. The CDR3 nucleotides read TGTGCCAGCAGAACGACAGGGACCCCGGCTTTCTTT. This translates into CASRTTGTPAFF.

The CDR3 DNA reads TGCGCCAGCAGCCAAGTAGAAGATACGCAGTATTTT. This encodes CASSQVEDTQYF. The chain uses TRBV4-1 and TRBJ2-3; D gene unclear. The CDR3 is made up of 12 amino acids. V lost 1 base and J lost 5, with 4 bases in between. The germline V gene encodes CDR1 MGHRA and CDR2 YSYEKL.

The J gene is TRBJ2-5, the V gene TRBV4-2; weak D call: TRBD2 (7 bases). The V end was cut by 0 bases, the J end by 9 bases, with 17 bases between. Germline assignment: CDR1 LGHNA and CDR2 YNFKEQ. This CDR3 has 15 residues. The CDR3 nucleotides read TGTGCCAGCAGCCAAGATGGGAGGGGGAACATGCCCCAGTACTTC. Encoded protein: CASSQDGRGNMPQYF.

This sequence joins TRBV2 and TRBJ2-3; TRBD2 aligns across 9 bases. This CDR3 is built from 14 residues. After removal of 8 bases from V and 5 bases from J, the junction contained 8 bases not matched to a gene. CDR1 is SNHLY and CDR2 is FYNNEI in the germline V gene. CDR3 sequence (DNA): TGTGCCAGCCGCTCACTAGCGGGTGTAGATACGCAGTATTTT. This translates into CASRSLAGVDTQYF.

The J gene is TRBJ1-5, the V gene TRBV19; TRBD1 matches 8 bases. Germline lookup yields CDR1 LNHDA and CDR2 SQIVND (reference sequence). The CDR3 runs to 15 residues. The V gene end was trimmed by 5 bases and the J gene end by 4 bases; junction bases not matched to a gene: 7. The CDR3: CASSGQGGRNQPQHF. CDR3 in DNA: TGTGCCAGTAGTGGACAGGGAGGGAGAAATCAGCCCCAGCATTTT.

The gene calls are TRBV7-2 and TRBJ2-5; TRBD2 agrees at 8 bases. Germline assignment: CDR1 SGHTA and CDR2 FQGNSA. The J segment lost 5 bases and the V segment lost 2 bases, leaving 13 bases of the junction unmatched. The CDR3 has 17 amino acids. The CDR3 nucleotides read TGTGCCAGCAGCTTAACCGGGGGGGGCCATAACCGGGAGACCCAGTACTTC. The encoded protein is CASSLTGGGHNRETQYF.

The V gene is TRBV28, the J gene TRBJ2-7, with 9 bases lining up with TRBD1. Germline loops: CDR1 MDHEN, CDR2 SYDVKM. The junction had 10 bases not matched to a gene; V was cut back by 5 bases and J by 8 bases. This CDR3 spans 14 amino acids. Written as DNA, the CDR3 is TGTGCCAGCAGTACCGTGGACAGGGGTTTCCAGCAGTACTTC. Translated: CASSTVDRGFQQYF.

The J gene is TRBJ1-4, the V gene TRBV28; possibly TRBD1 for D (6 bases). Germline CDR1 reads MDHEN; CDR2 reads SYDVKM. Trimming took 6 bases from V and 4 from J, leaving 12 bases between them. The CDR3 consists of 14 residues. CDR3 region: CASRKRTVNEKLFF. The CDR3 bases are TGTGCCAGCAGAAAAAGGACAGTTAATGAAAAACTGTTTTTT.

V is TRBV9 and J is TRBJ1-2, with D unclear. The germline V gene encodes CDR1 SGDLS and CDR2 YYNGEE. This CDR3 has 13 residues. V was pared by 0 bases and J by 8 bases, with 11 bases between. The CDR3 protein is CASSVGPEEGYTF. CDR3 DNA: TGTGCCAGCAGCGTAGGACCTGAGGAGGGCTACACCTTC. The full variable domain, completed using reference TRBV9 and TRBJ1-2, is DSGVTQTPKHLITATGQRVTLRCSPRSGDLSVYWYQQSLDQGLQFLIQYYNGEERAKGNILERFSAQQFPDLHSELNLSSLELGDSALYFCASSVGPEEGYTFGSGTRLTVV.

This chain connects TRBV12-3 or TRBV12-4 to TRBJ2-4; maybe TRBD2 (6 bases). Trimming removed 3 bases from V and 10 bases from J, with 13 bases in between. The CDR3 contains 13 residues. CDR3 nucleotides: TGTGCCAGCAGTTTCGGACTTGGAGGGATTCAGTACTTC. Protein product: CASSFGLGGIQYF.

The chain links TRBV28 to TRBJ1-2; 7 bases are shared with TRBD1. The CDR3 contains 17 residues. CDR1 and CDR2 from the germline V gene are MDHEN and SYDVKM. V was clipped by 3 bases and J by 1 base; unmatched bases: 11. CDR3 protein: CASSLIFGTASNYGYTF. CDR3 DNA sequence: TGTGCCAGCAGTTTGATTTTCGGGACAGCGAGTAACTATGGCTACACCTTC.

The rearrangement joins TRBV5-1 to TRBJ1-4; D ambiguous. Per the germline V gene, CDR1 is SGHRS and CDR2 is YFSETQ. V shed 2 bases and J shed 6 bases, with 17 bases lying between them. The CDR3 runs to 16 residues. CDR3 DNA: TGCGCCAGCAGCTTCTGGGAGGGTGCTCGGGATGAAAAACTGTTTTTT. As protein: CASSFWEGARDEKLFF. The full variable domain, completed using reference TRBV5-1 and TRBJ1-4, is KAGVTQTPRYLIKTRGQQVTLSCSPISGHRSVSWYQQTPGQGLQFLFEYFSETQRNKGNFPGRFSGRQFSNSRSEMNVSTLELGDSALYLCASSFWEGARDEKLFFGSGTQLSVL.

V gene TRBV5-4 combines with J gene TRBJ2-7, with D perhaps TRBD1 (5 bases). V lost 0 bases, J lost 6 bases, and 19 bases lay in between. The germline V gene has CDR1 SGHNT and CDR2 YYREEE (reference sequence). The CDR3 totals 16 residues. The CDR3 sequence: CASSLAFGRAFGEQYF. CDR3 bases: TGTGCCAGCAGCTTGGCCTTCGGCAGGGCGTTCGGCGAGCAGTACTTC.

This clone showed up just once. The chain carries TRBV5-1 and TRBJ1-1; TRBD1 agrees at 7 bases. The germline V gene has CDR1 SGHRS and CDR2 YFSETQ. V shed 4 bases and J 0 bases; nucleotides not matched to a gene: 6. CDR3 length: 15 residues. This chain's CDR3 is CASSPTGQMNTEAFF. The DNA of the CDR3 is TGCGCCAGCAGCCCGACAGGGCAGATGAACACTGAAGCTTTCTTT.